The rows below give T cell receptor beta chains drawn from one sample of a study of T-cell memory formation after mild COVID-19. Each CDR3 protein is one row after TCRdb ran MiXCR on the 5' RACE reads. The data contain approximately 350,000 distinct CDR3 sequences, around an eighth of them singletons. The sample was PBMCs or a T cell subset sorted from them (not recorded which). These receptors were collected from a man younger than 35 who had mild COVID-19 (a few samples of this study predate the infection). Cell type and time point are not known. Each CDR3 is given with its conserved first and last residue. Fields, in order: clone size, D gene, J gene, V gene, CDR3 protein, CDR3 DNA. D genes are given only for firm matches. Clone size is not always given. Where it is, it says once, few, many or a class for expanded clones.

>-|-|TRBJ2-5|TRBV7-3
CASSPGDTMRAQYF
TGTGCCAGCAGCCCGGGGGACACCATGAGAGCCCAGTACTTC
>few|TRBD1|TRBJ2-2|TRBV6-6
CASSYPGQGIGELFF
TGTGCCAGCAGTTACCCGGGACAGGGGATCGGGGAGCTGTTTTTT
>few|-|TRBJ2-3|TRBV5-1
CASSFSGAFTDTQYF
TGCGCCAGCAGCTTTTCGGGGGCTTTCACAGATACGCAGTATTTT
>many|-|TRBJ2-2|TRBV27
CASSSAGEGTGELFF
TGTGCCAGCAGTTCGGCCGGGGAAGGAACCGGGGAGCTGTTTTTT
>-|-|TRBJ2-4|TRBV19
CASSSIAQVKNIQYF
TGTGCCAGTAGTTCGATCGCACAGGTAAAAAACATTCAGTACTTC
>-|TRBD1|TRBJ1-6|TRBV10-3
CAISDLRGSPLHF
TGTGCCATCAGTGACCTCAGGGGGTCACCCCTCCACTTT
>-|-|TRBJ2-1|TRBV6-5
CASRLQAYNEQFF
TGTGCCAGCAGACTACAAGCCTACAATGAGCAGTTCTTC
>-|-|TRBJ1-6|TRBV7-9
CASSQDWEYNSPLHF
TGTGCCAGCAGCCAGGACTGGGAATATAATTCACCCCTCCACTTT
>-|-|TRBJ2-3|TRBV6-6
CASNLQGVDTQYF
TGTGCCAGCAACTTACAGGGTGTAGATACGCAGTATTTT
>-|TRBD2|TRBJ2-3|TRBV6-5
CASSPPSGGLDTQYF
TGTGCCAGCAGTCCCCCGAGCGGGGGGTTAGATACGCAGTATTTT
>few|TRBD1|TRBJ2-4|TRBV6-5
CASSYGQGNIQYF
TGTGCCAGCAGTTACGGACAGGGCAACATTCAGTACTTC
>-|-|TRBJ2-5|TRBV20-1
CSASEGDETQYF
TGCAGTGCTAGCGAGGGGGACGAGACCCAGTACTTC
>-|-|TRBJ2-1|TRBV6-1
CASSTLRGNEQFF
TGTGCCAGCAGTACTCTCAGGGGCAATGAGCAGTTCTTC
>few|-|TRBJ2-5|TRBV29-1
CSVTTSRETQYF
TGCAGCGTCACTACATCCAGGGAGACCCAGTACTTC
>few|-|TRBJ1-2|TRBV21-1
CASSKGSNYGYTF
TGTGCCAGCTCGAAGGGATCTAACTATGGCTACACCTTC
>-|TRBD1|TRBJ2-1|TRBV5-5
CASSLAGTGEDEQFF
TGTGCCAGCAGCTTGGCCGGGACAGGGGAGGATGAGCAGTTCTTC
>few|-|TRBJ1-3|TRBV30
CAWSVLEAVSGNTIYF
TGTGCCTGGAGTGTATTAGAGGCTGTCTCTGGAAACACCATATATTTT
>few|-|TRBJ2-2|TRBV5-4
CASRLQGPNTGELFF
TGTGCCAGCAGGTTACAGGGCCCAAACACCGGGGAGCTGTTTTTT
>-|TRBD2|TRBJ2-3|TRBV11-2
CASSLNGGSADTQYF
TGTGCCAGCAGCTTAAACGGGGGGAGCGCAGATACGCAGTATTTT
>few|-|TRBJ2-7|TRBV20-1
CSARSGGPPNEQYF
TGCAGTGCTAGGTCCGGGGGCCCACCGAACGAGCAGTACTTC
>-|-|TRBJ1-1|TRBV5-1
CASSLDMGYTEAFF
TGCGCCAGCAGCTTGGATATGGGGTACACTGAAGCTTTCTTT
>many|TRBD1|TRBJ2-1|TRBV7-2
CASSFQGAYNEQFF
TGTGCCAGCAGCTTTCAGGGGGCCTACAATGAGCAGTTCTTC
>few|TRBD1|TRBJ2-7|TRBV4-1
CASSPRTGSVYEQYF
TGCGCCAGCAGCCCGAGGACAGGTTCGGTCTACGAGCAGTACTTC